The TCR beta chain described here comes from a study of blood T cells in healthy people across ages. This CDR3 has 17 amino acids. Germline values: CDR1 MNHEY, CDR2 SVGEGT. The ends were cut back, 2 bases at V and 2 bases at J, with 19 bases in the middle. Then a second PCR, running about 6 to 12 cycles, was carried out with a sample-barcoded 5' primer and a J-beta primer mix. Every molecule of cDNA carried a tag from a template-switch adaptor with 12 random nucleotides. TCRdb redid the calling of the 5' RACE reads with MiXCR, one entry per CDR3 protein. Altogether 650,000 to 950,000 distinct CDR3 sequences are present, 40% to 50% being singletons, with the ten largest covering roughly 19%. A remark on this clonotype: The antigen is not known.

General observations from the study: Compared with aged donors, long-lived donors showed fewer expanded clones, suggesting selection.

Healthy Caucasians from Russia aged roughly 6 to 95 served as donors. This rearrangement joins TRBV6-2 or TRBV6-3 to TRBJ2-7, with a weak D call TRBD1 (5 bases). The material sequenced was blood. This receptor was taken from a man aged 55 to 70 in good health. For the CDR3, the DNA is TGTGCCAGCAGTTACACGGCCCTGGGGCCGAAGACCTACGAGCAGTACTTC. Encoded protein: CASSYTALGPKTYEQYF.